The present entry profiles one T cell receptor (beta chain) with its context. Its antigen is unknown. Physicians reached a diagnosis by relying on clinical symptoms, serum thyroxine, TRAb, thyroid ultrasound and orbital computed tomography. The authors isolated PBMCs from about 10 ml of fresh peripheral blood. The CDR3 runs 14 residues. The ends were cut back, 1 base at V and 8 bases at J, with 11 bases in the middle. CDR1 SGHAT and CDR2 FQNNGV come from the germline V gene. The study amplified TCR beta CDR3 regions using RNA transcripts. HTBI-primed first-round RT-PCR preceded second-round multiplex PCR. One entry per CDR3 protein, called by TCRdb with MiXCR from the multiplex PCR reads. This table holds over 450,000 distinct CDR3 sequences, under 15% found once. The sample belongs to a study of Graves' ophthalmopathy and Graves' hyperthyroidism. Study summary: Samples of peripheral blood were obtained at initial diagnosis, prior to treatment of any kind.

Study-wide results and limits: A majority of expanded thyroid clonotypes exceeding 0.001 frequency were likewise present in blood.

This clonotype was sampled from a woman in her twenties or thirties with Graves' ophthalmopathy. The rearrangement joins TRBV11-2 to TRBJ2-2; D is undetermined. Sequences were obtained from blood. CDR3 nucleotides: TGTGCCAGCAGCTTAGTCGGAGAGTCGGGGGAGCTGTTTTTT. Translated: CASSLVGESGELFF.